The 3 T cell receptor beta chains below all came from one sample that was sequenced in a study of naive and memory T cell subsets. Both TRBC1 and TRBC2 were covered by a beta constant-region primer of two equimolar oligonucleotides. TCRdb reprocessed the UMI-ligation and nested PCR reads via MiXCR and lists one record per CDR3 protein. The data contain about 35,000 distinct CDR3 sequences, roughly 15% of them singletons. Sequenced: effector memory CD4+ T cells from blood. Sample subset: effector memory, CD45RA- CD27-. Receptors were obtained from a human donor in good health.

This clonotype has more than one count but fewer than ten. The V call is TRBV15, the J call TRBJ2-5, with TRBD2 matching over 12 bases. With 1 base clipped from V and 4 bases from J, the junction kept 1 base outside the gene matches. Per the germline V gene, CDR1 is LNHNV and CDR2 is YYDKDF (reference sequence). The CDR3 length is 15 residues. The CDR3 here is CATSRGTSGIETQYF. The CDR3 region has the DNA TGTGCCACCAGCAGAGGGACTAGCGGGATAGAGACCCAGTACTTC.

The sample holds a few counts of this clonotype. V and J are TRBV3-1 and TRBJ2-7; D perhaps matches TRBD1 (6 bases). Deletions cut 0 bases from V and 3 bases from J, with 21 bases between. There are 18 residues in the CDR3. From germline, CDR1 is LGHDT and CDR2 YNNKEL (reference sequence). The CDR3 protein is CASSQDLQGWDGSYEQYF. The CDR3 bases are TGTGCCAGCAGCCAAGATCTTCAGGGGTGGGATGGAAGCTACGAGCAGTACTTC.

The genes are TRBV12-3 or TRBV12-4 and TRBJ2-2; 8 positions agree with TRBD2. V lost 3 bases and J lost 5; bases outside the gene matches: 8. CDR3 length equals 16 residues. CDR3 in DNA: TGTGCCAGCAGTTTGGGCCCGGGAGGGTATACCGGGGAGCTGTTTTTT. Protein sequence: CASSLGPGGYTGELFF.